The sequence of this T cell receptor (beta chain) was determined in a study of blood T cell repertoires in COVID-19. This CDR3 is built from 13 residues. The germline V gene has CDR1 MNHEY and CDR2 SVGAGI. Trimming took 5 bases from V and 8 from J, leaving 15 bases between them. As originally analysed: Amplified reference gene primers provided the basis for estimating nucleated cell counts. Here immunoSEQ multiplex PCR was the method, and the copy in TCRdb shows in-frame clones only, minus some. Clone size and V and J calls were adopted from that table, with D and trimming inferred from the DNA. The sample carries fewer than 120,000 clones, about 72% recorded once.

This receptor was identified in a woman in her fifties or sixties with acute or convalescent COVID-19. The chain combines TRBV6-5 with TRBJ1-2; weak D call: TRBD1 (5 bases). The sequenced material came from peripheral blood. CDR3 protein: CASSNFWGQGYTF. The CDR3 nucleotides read TGTGCCAGCAGTAACTTTTGGGGCCAGGGCTACACCTTC.